This T cell receptor beta chain was sequenced in a study of blood T cell repertoires in COVID-19. The overall study: PBMCs, B-cell-depleted T cells, or T cells were the source of the cDNA or gDNA that made up the material.

Germline V lookup: CDR1 LGHDT, CDR2 YNNKEL (reference sequence). Trimming at V came to 5 bases and at J to 7 bases, leaving 4 bases not matched to a gene. This CDR3 is built from 14 residues. Generated by immunoSEQ multiplex PCR, the TCRdb table keeps only in-frame clones and is missing some. Of fewer than 200,000 clones listed, about four fifths are singletons. The clonotype comes from a woman aged 55-69 years with COVID-19, enrolled during active disease. The sample was peripheral blood. The V call is TRBV3-1 (or the pseudogene TRBV3-2), the J call TRBJ1-6; 8 bases map to TRBD1. The CDR3 protein is CASSFGQGNSPLHF. The CDR3 DNA sequence: TGTGCCAGCAGCTTCGGACAGGGAAATTCACCCCTCCACTTT.